One TCR beta chain is described in this entry. Assay: immunoSEQ multiplex PCR; the TCRdb copy retains only in-frame clones and omits some. Seen here are fewer than 25,000 clones, 56% observed once, and the top ten hold approximately 0.93%. The sample originates from a study of graft-versus-host responses after intestinal transplantation. The study plated some 200,000 CFSE-labeled responders with some 200,000 irradiated, violet-dye-labeled stimulators. The material sequenced was alloreactive CD4+ T cells from a mixed lymphocyte reaction culture, taken before intestinal transplant. Sample subset: CFSE-low proliferating T cells sorted from roughly six-day pre-transplant mixed lymphocyte reaction (GvH or HvG direction). This TCR was recovered from a human patient who received an intestinal transplant.

CDR3: CAISPAPTGSLKTQYF. In nucleotides, the CDR3 is TGTGCCATCAGCCCCGCCCCGACAGGGTCCTTGAAGACCCAGTACTTC. The chain couples TRBV10-3 to TRBJ2-5; 7 bases match TRBD1. The germline V gene encodes CDR1 ENHRY and CDR2 SYGVKD. The CDR3 length is 16 residues. Losses at the gene ends were 6 bases for V and 6 bases for J; bases not matched to a gene: 16.